What follows are 32 T cell receptor beta chains derived from one specimen sequenced in a study of CD4 T cells in relation to SARS-CoV-2 and coronaviruses. CD4+ T cells from unexposed donors were obtained before the COVID-19 pandemic (2011-2018). The cells were cultured for under 13 days before CD4+ T cells were isolated. Their antigens are not known. Using immunoSEQ multiplex PCR, the repertoire was profiled, and TCRdb retains in-frame clones only, with some absent. Of 20,000 to 25,000 clones detected, 65% to 85% appear once; the ten largest clones hold roughly 16%. Sequencing was done on a sample of CD4+ T cells from PBMCs, cultured in vitro. The receptors originated from a human donor in good health.

The chain recombines TRBV5-4 with TRBJ2-2, with 10 bases fitting TRBD2. V lost 4 bases, J lost 5 bases, and 14 bases stayed unmatched. CDR1 and CDR2 from the germline V gene are SGHNT and YYREEE (reference sequence). This CDR3 region has 18 residues. CDR3 DNA: TGTGCCAGCAGCCGAGAGTCGGTAGCGGGAGGAGAAACCGGGGAGCTGTTTTTT. Protein sequence: CASSRESVAGGETGELFF. Variable domain in full (rest from reference TRBV5-4 and TRBJ2-2): ETGVTQSPTHLIKTRGQQVTLRCSSQSGHNTVSWYQQALGQGPQFIFQYYREEENGRGNFPPRFSGLQFPNYSSELNVNALELDDSALYLCASSRESVAGGETGELFFGEGSRLTVL.

The V and J genes are TRBV30 and TRBJ1-1, with 8 bases matching TRBD1. The CDR3 loop spans 14 amino acids. Looked up from germline, CDR1 is GTSNPN and CDR2 is SVGIG (reference sequence). Trimming took 4 bases from V and 4 from J; bases not matched to a gene: 8. The CDR3 is CAWNRGKDGTEAFF. The CDR3, as DNA: TGTGCCTGGAACAGGGGGAAGGACGGCACTGAAGCTTTCTTT.

This rearrangement joins TRBV7-7 to TRBJ2-1; perhaps TRBD2 as D (5 bases). Trimming shortened V by 5 bases and J by 7 bases, and 15 bases separated the two germline ends. Germline V lookup: CDR1 SSHAT, CDR2 FNYEAQ (reference sequence). This CDR3 is 14 amino acids long. CDR3 sequence reads: CASSALLRTNEQFF. The CDR3 bases are TGTGCCAGCAGCGCTCTGTTGCGGACTAATGAGCAGTTCTTC. Combining the CDR3 with reference TRBV7-7 and TRBJ2-1 gives the whole variable domain GAGVSQSPRYKVTKRGQDVTLRCDPISSHATLYWYQQALGQGPEFLTYFNYEAQPDKSGLPSDRFSAERPEGSISTLTIQRTEQRDSAMYRCASSALLRTNEQFFGPGTRLTVL.

This chain joins TRBV11-3 and TRBJ2-7; a possible D gene is TRBD2 (6 bases). Germline CDR1 and CDR2: SGHNT and YENEEA. V lost 1 base and J 7 bases, leaving 8 bases between the germline ends. The CDR3 spans 12 residues. The CDR3 spells CASSLVEGEQYF. Here the CDR3 DNA reads TGTGCCAGCAGCTTAGTGGAGGGGGAGCAGTACTTC.

V usage is TRBV5-1 and J usage is TRBJ2-2; possibly TRBD1 for D (5 bases). The V gene lost 2 bases and the J gene lost 3 bases, with 5 bases spanning the gap. The CDR3 has 13 amino acids. Germline CDR1 SGHRS, CDR2 YFSETQ. CDR3 nucleotide sequence: TGCGCCAGCAGCTTACAGGACACCGGGGAGCTGTTTTTT. Translating gives CASSLQDTGELFF.

V gene TRBV5-1 combines with J gene TRBJ1-1; 9 nucleotides line up with TRBD1. The CDR3 is made up of 14 amino acids. V trimming: 5 bases; J trimming: 1 base; junction bases outside the gene matches: 3. Germline V gives CDR1 SGHRS, CDR2 YFSETQ. CDR3 bases: TGCGCCAGCAGTCCGGGACAGGGGAACACTGAAGCTTTCTTT. This translates into CASSPGQGNTEAFF. The full variable domain, its missing parts supplied by reference TRBV5-1 and TRBJ1-1, is KAGVTQTPRYLIKTRGQQVTLSCSPISGHRSVSWYQQTPGQGLQFLFEYFSETQRNKGNFPGRFSGRQFSNSRSEMNVSTLELGDSALYLCASSPGQGNTEAFFGQGTRLTVV.

V gene TRBV7-8 combines with J gene TRBJ2-7, with TRBD1 identical over 11 bases. CDR1 SGHVS and CDR2 FQNEAQ come from the germline V gene. This CDR3 region has 17 residues. J gave up 4 bases and V 1 base, and 9 bases lay outside the gene matches. CDR3 loop: CASSLVFSGTGGYEQYF. CDR3 in DNA: TGTGCCAGCAGCTTAGTCTTCTCCGGGACAGGGGGTTACGAGCAGTACTTC.

This rearrangement joins TRBV6-5 to TRBJ1-2; 7 bases line up with TRBD1. The CDR3 sequence is 14 residues long. The germline V gene encodes CDR1 MNHEY and CDR2 SVGAGI. V was pared by 5 bases and J by 8 bases, with 11 bases of the junction left unmatched. The CDR3 here is CASSQSTGARGYTF. The CDR3 DNA is TGTGCCAGCAGTCAATCCACAGGGGCGAGGGGCTACACCTTC.

V is TRBV5-1 and J is TRBJ2-1; TRBD2 aligns across 9 bases. Trimming took 6 bases from V and 8 from J; bases not matched to a gene: 9. Germline V CDR1 and CDR2: SGHRS, YFSETQ. The CDR3 sequence is 14 residues long. The DNA of the CDR3 is TGCGCCAGCACGCGACTAGCGGCGGGAGATGAGCAGTTCTTC. It translates to CASTRLAAGDEQFF.

Only a few counts were recorded for this clone. The V call is TRBV28, the J call TRBJ2-1, with 10 bases matching TRBD2. Germline lookup yields CDR1 MDHEN and CDR2 SYDVKM. This CDR3 is 16 amino acids long. Germline trimming cut 3 bases from V and 4 bases from J; bases unmatched to any gene: 6. The CDR3 DNA sequence: TGTGCCAGCAGTTTGGATGCTAGCGGGAGTTACAATGAGCAGTTCTTC. Protein: CASSLDASGSYNEQFF.

The chain recombines TRBV11-2 with TRBJ1-1, with D unresolved. Germline V gene data show CDR1 as SGHAT and CDR2 as FQNNGV. This CDR3 is 11 amino acids long. V lost 5 bases and J 0 bases, leaving 1 base between the germline ends. The CDR3 DNA is TGTGCCAGCAGCATGAACACTGAAGCTTTCTTT. Translation: CASSMNTEAFF.

The rearrangement links TRBV11-2 to TRBJ2-5; 12 positions match TRBD1. Germline lookup yields CDR1 SGHAT and CDR2 FQNNGV. J gave up 5 bases and V 0 bases, and 7 bases lay outside the gene matches. CDR3 size: 17 residues. CDR3 region: CASSLDLGQGAFETQYF. CDR3 nucleotide sequence: TGTGCCAGCAGCTTAGATCTGGGACAGGGGGCCTTTGAGACCCAGTACTTC.

CDR3 loop: CASSEGWTATPPQHF. DNA for the CDR3: TGCGCCAGCAGTGAGGGGTGGACAGCAACACCGCCCCAGCATTTT. J is TRBJ1-5 and V is TRBV10-1, with a weak D call TRBD1 (6 bases). The V end lost 2 bases, the J end lost 9 bases, and 17 bases lay between the germline ends. The CDR3 runs to 15 residues. Germline V gene data show CDR1 as WNHNN and CDR2 as SYGVQD (reference sequence).

The gene calls are TRBV2 and TRBJ2-7; tentative D call: TRBD2 (6 bases). The CDR3 is 14 residues long. V was shortened by 8 bases and J by 6 bases, with 20 bases between the two germline ends. The germline V gene encodes CDR1 SNHLY and CDR2 FYNNEI. CDR3 residues: CASDRDPGRGEQYF. CDR3 DNA sequence: TGTGCCAGCGACCGGGACCCCGGGCGGGGCGAGCAGTACTTC.

This clone was counted a single time. The chain links TRBV18 to TRBJ2-7; 9 nucleotides match TRBD1. The ends lost 5 bases at V and 1 base at J; junction bases unmatched: 6. This CDR3 has 15 amino acids. Per germline, CDR1 KGHSH and CDR2 LQKENI. CDR3 bases: TGTGCCAGCTCAGGACAGGGGTCTGGGTCCTACGAGCAGTACTTC. This encodes CASSGQGSGSYEQYF.

The rearrangement joins TRBV6-1 to TRBJ2-5; D is uncertain. The CDR3 is made up of 15 amino acids. CDR1 MNHNS and CDR2 SASEGT come from the germline V gene. Trimming took off 0 bases at V and 2 bases at J, with 10 bases between the two ends. The CDR3 coding sequence is TGTGCCAGCAGTGAAGCCGTAGCAGCACAAGAGACCCAGTACTTC. It yields the protein CASSEAVAAQETQYF.

This clone appeared a single time. This sequence joins TRBV24-1 and TRBJ2-3, with D unclear. The CDR3 runs to 19 residues. Germline values: CDR1 KGHDR, CDR2 SFDVKD. Trimming cost V 0 bases and J 4 bases, with 22 bases left between them. This CDR3 is CATSDLGSKGNIGADTQYF. The DNA for the CDR3 is TGTGCCACCAGTGATTTGGGTTCGAAAGGGAACATCGGCGCAGATACGCAGTATTTT.

Only one count was recorded for this clone. The chain uses TRBV6-5 and TRBJ2-1; 7 bases fit TRBD2. V dropped 7 bases and J dropped 9; count of bases not matched to a gene: 9. The germline V gene encodes CDR1 MNHEY and CDR2 SVGAGI. The CDR3 loop spans 13 amino acids. For the CDR3, the DNA is TGTGCCAGCACAGAGCGGGATTGGGGTGAGCAGTTCTTC. Its translation: CASTERDWGEQFF.

The V and J genes are TRBV24-1 and TRBJ1-5, with D maybe TRBD1 (6 bases). In germline, CDR1 is KGHDR, CDR2 SFDVKD. The CDR3 sequence is 15 residues long. V was trimmed by 4 bases and J by 7 bases, leaving 16 bases between them. CDR3 sequence (DNA): TGTGCCACCAGTGACCCGACAGGAGGGGGGCAGCCCCAGCATTTT. It translates to CATSDPTGGGQPQHF.

The chain has TRBV28 and TRBJ2-2; no definite D call. Germline V gives CDR1 MDHEN, CDR2 SYDVKM. The CDR3 extends over 11 amino acids. The V end was cut by 1 base, the J end by 6 bases, with 0 bases between. CDR3 sequence reads: CASSLSGELFF. In DNA form, the CDR3 reads TGTGCCAGCAGTTTATCCGGGGAGCTGTTTTTT. The whole variable domain, filled in from reference TRBV28 and TRBJ2-2, reads DVKVTQSSRYLVKRTGEKVFLECVQDMDHENMFWYRQDPGLGLRLIYFSYDVKMKEKGDIPEGYSVSREKKERFSLILESASTNQTSMYLCASSLSGELFFGEGSRLTVL.

This clone was detected a few times. The rearrangement joins TRBV12-3 or TRBV12-4 to TRBJ2-2, with 7 bases matching TRBD1. The junction had 4 bases not matched to a gene; V was cut back by 6 bases and J by 6 bases. The CDR3 runs to 13 residues. Written as DNA, the CDR3 is TGTGCCAGCAGATCGCAGGGGGCCGGGGAGCTGTTTTTT. Its translation: CASRSQGAGELFF.

The chain uses TRBV19 and TRBJ1-4; D gene uncertain. Trimming shortened V by 8 bases and J by 2 bases, and 15 bases separated the two germline ends. This CDR3 contains 15 residues. The V gene's germline CDR1 is LNHDA and CDR2 SQIVND (reference sequence). The DNA of the CDR3 is TGTGCCAGTTCAGGAGGGCGGACTACTAATGAAAAACTGTTTTTT. This gives the protein CASSGGRTTNEKLFF.

The rearrangement links TRBV19 to TRBJ2-6; TRBD2 is a possible D gene (5 bases). The CDR3 sequence is 18 residues long. The germline V gene encodes CDR1 LNHDA and CDR2 SQIVND (reference sequence). Trimming took 3 bases from V and 0 from J, leaving 15 bases between them. The CDR3: CASSMLNPSHSGANVLTF. CDR3 DNA sequence: TGTGCCAGTAGTATGCTGAATCCTAGCCACTCTGGGGCCAACGTCCTGACTTTC. Full variable domain (outside the CDR3, taken from reference TRBV19 and TRBJ2-6): DGGITQSPKYLFRKEGQNVTLSCEQNLNHDAMYWYRQDPGQGLRLIYYSQIVNDFQKGDIAEGYSVSREKKESFPLTVTSAQKNPTAFYLCASSMLNPSHSGANVLTFGAGSRLTVL.

The CDR3 protein is CASSPKAPSSNQPQHF. In nucleotides, the CDR3 is TGTGCCAGCAGCCCAAAGGCCCCGAGTAGCAATCAGCCCCAGCATTTT. The V and J genes are TRBV7-8 and TRBJ1-5; D is undetermined. V lost 5 bases, J lost 0 bases, and 14 bases lay in between. This CDR3 region has 16 residues. Looked up from germline, CDR1 is SGHVS and CDR2 is FQNEAQ. Looking up the rest from reference TRBV7-8 and TRBJ1-5 gives the full variable domain: GAGVSQSPRYKVAKRGQDVALRCDPISGHVSLFWYQQALGQGPEFLTYFQNEAQLDKSGLPSDRFFAERPEGSVSTLKIQRTQQEDSAVYLCASSPKAPSSNQPQHFGDGTRLSIL.

The chain couples TRBV18 to TRBJ1-5; D uncertain. The CDR3 extends over 12 amino acids. Germline lookup yields CDR1 KGHSH and CDR2 LQKENI. Trimming cost V 4 bases and J 9 bases, with 10 bases left between them. The DNA for the CDR3 is TGTGCCAGCTCACGGGGTGATTTGCCCCAGCATTTT. It specifies CASSRGDLPQHF.

The V call is TRBV6-1, the J call TRBJ2-1, with D perhaps matching TRBD2 (6 bases). The CDR3 sequence is 14 residues long. V dropped 0 bases and J dropped 12 bases, with 15 bases sitting between them. Germline CDR1 reads MNHNS; CDR2 reads SASEGT. The CDR3 is CASSEAGGSQGQFF. In nucleotides, the CDR3 is TGTGCCAGCAGTGAAGCGGGGGGTTCTCAGGGGCAGTTCTTC.

This clone showed up just a few times. The rearrangement uses TRBV4-2 and TRBJ2-3; maybe TRBD2 (6 bases). There are 15 residues in the CDR3. CDR1 and CDR2 from the germline V gene are LGHNA and YNFKEQ. Trimming left V 1 base short and J 7 bases short, with 15 bases between. The CDR3 is CASSQGWLARNTQYF. DNA for the CDR3: TGTGCCAGCAGCCAAGGGTGGCTAGCGCGGAATACGCAGTATTTT.

The chain employs TRBV28 and TRBJ1-5; D is ambiguous. Germline-derived CDR1 and CDR2 are MDHEN and SYDVKM. This CDR3 comprises 12 residues. The germline V and J ends were trimmed by 10 bases and 0 bases, with 7 bases remaining between them. The CDR3 DNA sequence: TGTGCCACGAAACATAGCAATCAGCCCCAGCATTTT. Translating it yields CATKHSNQPQHF.

The V and J genes are TRBV28 and TRBJ1-1, with D unresolved. The V gene lost 10 bases and the J gene lost 8 bases, with 17 bases spanning the gap. CDR3 length: 12 amino acids. The germline gives CDR1 MDHEN, CDR2 SYDVKM. CDR3 nucleotide sequence: TGTGCCACCTGGGGATGGCCCCAAGAAGCTTTCTTT. As protein: CATWGWPQEAFF. Filled out from reference TRBV28 and TRBJ1-1, the complete variable domain reads DVKVTQSSRYLVKRTGEKVFLECVQDMDHENMFWYRQDPGLGLRLIYFSYDVKMKEKGDIPEGYSVSREKKERFSLILESASTNQTSMYLCATWGWPQEAFFGQGTRLTVV.

This clone was seen only a few times. The V and J genes are TRBV6-2 or TRBV6-3 and TRBJ2-7; D is possibly TRBD2 (5 bases). Trimming pared 2 bases from V and 0 bases from J, leaving 14 bases between. Germline V gene data show CDR1 as MNHEY and CDR2 as SVGEGT. This CDR3 comprises 16 residues. The CDR3 nucleotides read TGTGCCAGCAGTTACCCTGGACTGAATCCCTCCTACGAGCAGTACTTC. As protein: CASSYPGLNPSYEQYF.

This clone was counted once. The chain has TRBV30 and TRBJ1-5, with a possible D match to TRBD1 (5 bases). In germline, CDR1 is GTSNPN, CDR2 SVGIG (reference sequence). V was shortened by 3 bases and J by 7 bases, with 19 bases between the two germline ends. The CDR3 spans 15 residues. CDR3 protein: CAWSPKGLVGQPQHF. The CDR3, as DNA: TGTGCCTGGAGCCCCAAGGGGCTTGTTGGACAGCCCCAGCATTTT.

The chain joins TRBV11-2 to TRBJ2-2, with D hard to call. Germline CDR1 reads SGHAT; CDR2 reads FQNNGV. Between the trimmed V and J ends, which lost 5 bases and 0 bases, there was a span of 13 bases. The CDR3 sequence is 16 residues long. CDR3 sequence: CASSPRGAPNTGELFF. The DNA for the CDR3 is TGTGCCAGCAGCCCTCGTGGAGCCCCGAACACCGGGGAGCTGTTTTTT.